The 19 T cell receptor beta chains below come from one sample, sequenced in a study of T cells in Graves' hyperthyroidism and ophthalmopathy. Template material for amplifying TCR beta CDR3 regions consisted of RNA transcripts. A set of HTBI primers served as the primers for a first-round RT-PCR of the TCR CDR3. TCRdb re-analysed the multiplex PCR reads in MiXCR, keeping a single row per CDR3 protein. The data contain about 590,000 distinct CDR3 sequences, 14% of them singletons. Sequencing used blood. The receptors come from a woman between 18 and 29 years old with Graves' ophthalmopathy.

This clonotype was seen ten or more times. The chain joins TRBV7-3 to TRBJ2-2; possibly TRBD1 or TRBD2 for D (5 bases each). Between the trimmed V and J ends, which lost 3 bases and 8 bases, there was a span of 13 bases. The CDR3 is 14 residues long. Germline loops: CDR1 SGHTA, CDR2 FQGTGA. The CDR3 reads CASSLGPRGGELFF. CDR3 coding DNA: TGTGCCAGCAGCTTGGGGCCCCGAGGGGGGGAGCTGTTTTTT.

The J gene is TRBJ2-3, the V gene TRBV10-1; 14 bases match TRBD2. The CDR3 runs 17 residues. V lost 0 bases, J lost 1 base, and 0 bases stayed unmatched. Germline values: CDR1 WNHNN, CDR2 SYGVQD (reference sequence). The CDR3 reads CASSESGLAGGTDTQYF. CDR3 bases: TGCGCCAGCAGTGAGTCGGGACTAGCGGGGGGCACAGATACGCAGTATTTT.

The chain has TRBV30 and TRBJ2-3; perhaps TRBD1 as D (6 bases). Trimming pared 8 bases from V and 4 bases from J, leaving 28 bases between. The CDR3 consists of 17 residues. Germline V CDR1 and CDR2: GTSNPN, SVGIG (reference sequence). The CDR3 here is CAHKGRDNFRGPDTQYF. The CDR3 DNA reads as TGTGCCCACAAGGGACGGGACAACTTCCGAGGACCAGATACGCAGTATTTT.

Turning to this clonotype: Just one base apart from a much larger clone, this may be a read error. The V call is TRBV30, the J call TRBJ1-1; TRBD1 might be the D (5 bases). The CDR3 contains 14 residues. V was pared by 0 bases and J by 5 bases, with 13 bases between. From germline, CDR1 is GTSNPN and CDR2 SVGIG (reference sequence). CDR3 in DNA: TGTGCCTGGAGTGTAGGGTCAGGGTTAACTGAAGCTTTCTTT. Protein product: CAWSVGSGLTEAFF.

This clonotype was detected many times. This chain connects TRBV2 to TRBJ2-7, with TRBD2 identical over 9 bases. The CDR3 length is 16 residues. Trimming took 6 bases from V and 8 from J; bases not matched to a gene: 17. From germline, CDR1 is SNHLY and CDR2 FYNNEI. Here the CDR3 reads CASSALIVAGEVQQYF. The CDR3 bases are TGTGCCAGCAGCGCCCTTATCGTAGCGGGAGAGGTGCAGCAGTACTTC.

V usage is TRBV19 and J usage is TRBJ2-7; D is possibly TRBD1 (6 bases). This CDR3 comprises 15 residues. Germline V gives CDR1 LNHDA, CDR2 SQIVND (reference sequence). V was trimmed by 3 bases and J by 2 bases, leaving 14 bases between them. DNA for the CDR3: TGTGCCAGTAGTATGGATCGTCAGGGGCCCTACGAGCAGTACTTC. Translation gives CASSMDRQGPYEQYF.

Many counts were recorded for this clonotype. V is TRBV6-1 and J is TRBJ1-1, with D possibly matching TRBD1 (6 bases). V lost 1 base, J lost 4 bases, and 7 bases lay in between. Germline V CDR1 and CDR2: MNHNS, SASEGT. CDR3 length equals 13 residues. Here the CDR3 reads CASSEDRATEAFF. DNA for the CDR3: TGTGCCAGCAGTGAAGACAGGGCCACTGAAGCTTTCTTT.

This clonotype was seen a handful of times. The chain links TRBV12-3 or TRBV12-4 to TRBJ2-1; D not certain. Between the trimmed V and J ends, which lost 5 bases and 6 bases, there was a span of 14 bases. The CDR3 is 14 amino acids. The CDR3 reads CASSPSRPSNEQFF. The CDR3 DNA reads TGTGCCAGCAGTCCAAGCCGGCCGTCCAATGAGCAGTTCTTC.

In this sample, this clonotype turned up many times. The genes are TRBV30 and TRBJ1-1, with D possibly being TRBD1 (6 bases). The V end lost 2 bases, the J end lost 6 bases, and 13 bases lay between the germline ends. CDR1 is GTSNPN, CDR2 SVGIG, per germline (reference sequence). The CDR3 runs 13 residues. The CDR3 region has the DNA TGTGCCTGGAGTTCACAGGGTGTGGCTGAAGCTTTCTTT. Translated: CAWSSQGVAEAFF.

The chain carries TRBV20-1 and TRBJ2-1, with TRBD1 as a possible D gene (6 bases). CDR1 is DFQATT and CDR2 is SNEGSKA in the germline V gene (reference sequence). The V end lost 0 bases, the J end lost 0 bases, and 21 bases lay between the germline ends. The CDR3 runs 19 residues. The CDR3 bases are TGCAGTGCTAGAGATCTCAGTTGGGGGAGAGGGGGCTCCTACAATGAGCAGTTCTTC. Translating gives CSARDLSWGRGGSYNEQFF.

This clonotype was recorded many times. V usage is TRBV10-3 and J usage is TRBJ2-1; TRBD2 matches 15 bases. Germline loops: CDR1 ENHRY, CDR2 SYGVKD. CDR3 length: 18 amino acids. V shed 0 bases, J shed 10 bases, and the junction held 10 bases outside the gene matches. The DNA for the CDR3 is TGTGCCATCAGTGAGTCGAGAGGGGGACTAGCGGGAGGCACGGAGCAGTTCTTC. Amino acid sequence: CAISESRGGLAGGTEQFF.

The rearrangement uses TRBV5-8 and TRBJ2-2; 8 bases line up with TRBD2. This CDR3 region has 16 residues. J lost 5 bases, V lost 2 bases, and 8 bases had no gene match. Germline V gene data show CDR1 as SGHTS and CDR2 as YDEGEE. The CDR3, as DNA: TGTGCCAGCAGCTTTTCAAGCGGGAGAGTAACCGGGGAGCTGTTTTTT. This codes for CASSFSSGRVTGELFF.

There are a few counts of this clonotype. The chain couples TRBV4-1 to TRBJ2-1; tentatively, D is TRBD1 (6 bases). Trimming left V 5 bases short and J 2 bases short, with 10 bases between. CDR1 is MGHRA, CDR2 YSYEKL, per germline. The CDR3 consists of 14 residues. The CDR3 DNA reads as TGCGCCAGCAGCTCCCGGACAGCCTACAATGAGCAGTTCTTC. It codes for CASSSRTAYNEQFF.

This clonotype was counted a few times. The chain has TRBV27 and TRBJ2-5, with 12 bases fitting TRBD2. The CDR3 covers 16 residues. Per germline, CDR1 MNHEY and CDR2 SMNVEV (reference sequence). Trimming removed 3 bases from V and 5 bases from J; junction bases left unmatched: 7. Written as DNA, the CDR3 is TGTGCCAGCAGTTTTTGGCTAGCGGGAGGGCCGGAGACCCAGTACTTC. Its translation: CASSFWLAGGPETQYF.

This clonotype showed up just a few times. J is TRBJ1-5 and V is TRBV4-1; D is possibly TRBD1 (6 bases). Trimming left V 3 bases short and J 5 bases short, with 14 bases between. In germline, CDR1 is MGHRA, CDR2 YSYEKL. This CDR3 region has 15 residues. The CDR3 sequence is CASSQPGQPHQPQHF. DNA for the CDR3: TGCGCCAGCAGCCAGCCCGGACAGCCGCATCAGCCCCAGCATTTT.

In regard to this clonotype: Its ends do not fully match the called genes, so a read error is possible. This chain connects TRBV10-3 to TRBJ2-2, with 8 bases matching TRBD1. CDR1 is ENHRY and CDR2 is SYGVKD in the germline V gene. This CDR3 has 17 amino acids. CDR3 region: CASSYPMTGEDTGELFF. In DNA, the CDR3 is TGTGCCAGCAGTTACCCGATGACAGGGGAAGACACCGGGGAGCTGTTTTTT.

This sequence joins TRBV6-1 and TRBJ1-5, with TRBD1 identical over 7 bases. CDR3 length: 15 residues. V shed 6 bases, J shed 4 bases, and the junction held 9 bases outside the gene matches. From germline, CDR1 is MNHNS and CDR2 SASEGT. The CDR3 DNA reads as TGTGCCAGCAGCTTGGTAGACAGGGATAATCAGCCCCAGCATTTT. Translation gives CASSLVDRDNQPQHF.

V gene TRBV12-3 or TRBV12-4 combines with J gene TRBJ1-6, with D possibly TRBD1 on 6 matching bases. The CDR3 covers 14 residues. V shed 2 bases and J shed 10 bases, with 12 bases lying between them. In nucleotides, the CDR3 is TGTGCCAGCAGTTTAAAGAGGGGGGGATCACCCCTCCACTTT. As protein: CASSLKRGGSPLHF.

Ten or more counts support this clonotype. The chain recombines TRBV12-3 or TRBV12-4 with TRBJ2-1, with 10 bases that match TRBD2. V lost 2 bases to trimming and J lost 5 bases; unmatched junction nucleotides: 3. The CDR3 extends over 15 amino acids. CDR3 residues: CASSLPTSGNNEQFF. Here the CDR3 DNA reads TGTGCCAGCAGTTTACCCACTAGCGGGAACAATGAGCAGTTCTTC.